These 24 T cell receptor beta chains came from one sample sequenced in a study of OX40 agonist ivuxolimab in advanced cancers. TCRdb keeps only in-frame clones here, not all; method: immunoSEQ multiplex PCR. The table shows roughly 67,000 clones, with over 80% occurring only once. Sequencing was performed on CD4+ or CD8+ T cells sorted from blood, taken in a trial of the OX40 agonist ivuxolimab. The receptors originated from an adult with an advanced solid tumor such as melanoma, head and neck, liver or kidney cancer.

This chain joins TRBV9 and TRBJ2-1, with D possibly matching TRBD2 (5 bases). This CDR3 comprises 16 residues. Trimming took 0 bases from V and 7 from J, leaving 17 bases between them. The germline V gene encodes CDR1 SGDLS and CDR2 YYNGEE. In DNA form, the CDR3 reads TGTGCCAGCAGCGTAGACGTTCTTTCTGCGGGTAATGAGCAGTTCTTC. Translated: CASSVDVLSAGNEQFF.

The chain uses TRBV28 and TRBJ2-3; the match to TRBD2 covers 10 bases. V lost 5 bases, J lost 1 base, and 9 bases stayed unmatched. The V gene's germline CDR1 is MDHEN and CDR2 SYDVKM. The CDR3 covers 17 residues. CDR3 loop: CASSGSSGSWGTDTQYF. CDR3 nucleotides: TGTGCCAGCAGTGGGTCTAGCGGGAGTTGGGGCACAGATACGCAGTATTTT.

V usage is TRBV28 and J usage is TRBJ1-4; 10 nucleotides align to TRBD1. From germline, CDR1 is MDHEN and CDR2 SYDVKM. V lost 5 bases and J lost 8; bases outside the gene matches: 8. The CDR3 spans 15 residues. The CDR3 reads CASSARQGANEKLFF. CDR3 coding DNA: TGTGCCAGCAGTGCGCGACAGGGGGCGAACGAAAAACTGTTTTTT.

The J gene is TRBJ2-2, the V gene TRBV27, with 7 positions matching TRBD1. The V gene's germline CDR1 is MNHEY and CDR2 SMNVEV (reference sequence). This CDR3 comprises 15 residues. Trimming cost V 1 base and J 3 bases; bases outside gene matches: 2. The CDR3 reads CASSLYRGDTGELFF. In DNA, the CDR3 is TGTGCCAGCAGTTTATACAGGGGCGACACCGGGGAGCTGTTTTTT.

The J gene is TRBJ2-7, the V gene TRBV18; 11 nucleotides match TRBD2. This CDR3 comprises 14 residues. CDR1 KGHSH and CDR2 LQKENI come from the germline V gene. J was trimmed by 3 bases and V by 4 bases; bases with no gene match: 2. CDR3 sequence (DNA): TGTGCCAGCTCACTGACTAGCGGGAACTACGAGCAGTACGTC. It encodes CASSLTSGNYEQYV.

The chain is built from TRBV10-2 and TRBJ1-2, with D perhaps matching TRBD1 (6 bases). CDR1 and CDR2 (germline): WSHSY, SAAADI. Trimming took 7 bases from V and 8 from J, leaving 11 bases between them. This CDR3 has 11 residues. Written as DNA, the CDR3 is TGCGCCAGCAAGACAGGAAAAGGCTACACCTTC. This encodes CASKTGKGYTF.

The chain uses TRBV10-1 and TRBJ2-1; 8 bases fit TRBD2. With 3 bases clipped from V and 6 bases from J, the junction kept 4 bases outside the gene matches. Germline CDR1 is WNHNN and CDR2 is SYGVQD (reference sequence). CDR3 length: 14 amino acids. CDR3 coding DNA: TGCGCCAGCAGTGATCGCGGGAGGCCCAATGAGCAGTTCTTC. Protein sequence: CASSDRGRPNEQFF.

The V call is TRBV7-2, the J call TRBJ2-5; D unresolved. Germline V gene lookup returns CDR1 SGHTA and CDR2 FQGNSA. The CDR3 spans 13 residues. V shed 7 bases and J shed 4 bases, with 13 bases lying between them. As DNA, the CDR3 is TGTGCCAGCACCTCCCCTCAACGAGAGACCCAGTACTTC. Its translation is CASTSPQRETQYF.

This CDR3 is CASSEGMNQPQHF. CDR3 in DNA: TGTGCCAGCAGTGAAGGGATGAATCAGCCCCAGCATTTT. The chain couples TRBV6-1 to TRBJ1-5; no reliable D call. V was trimmed by 1 base and J by 4 bases, leaving 5 bases between them. The CDR3 covers 13 residues. Germline V gene sequence: CDR1 MNHNS, CDR2 SASEGT.

This chain joins TRBV2 and TRBJ1-1; 7 positions match TRBD1. The germline V gene has CDR1 SNHLY and CDR2 FYNNEI. CDR3 size: 14 residues. The trim removed 6 bases at V and 4 bases at J, leaving 8 bases unmatched. DNA of the CDR3: TGTGCCAGCAGGGGGGACAGCTTTGGCACTGAAGCTTTCTTT. Encoded protein: CASRGDSFGTEAFF.

The V and J genes are TRBV2 and TRBJ2-5; D may be TRBD2 (5 bases). The CDR3 runs 13 residues. From germline, CDR1 is SNHLY and CDR2 FYNNEI. Trimming removed 7 bases from V and 4 bases from J, with 13 bases in between. The CDR3 nucleotides read TGTGCCAGCATAACCACTGAGGGAGAGACCCAGTACTTC. Its translation is CASITTEGETQYF.

Worth noting for this clone: One end of the junction varies from germline; a read error may be responsible. The rearrangement uses TRBV10-3 and TRBJ1-1, with D hard to call. The CDR3 spans 13 residues. Germline CDR1 and CDR2: ENHRY and SYGVKD. The CDR3 nucleotides read TGTGCCATCAGAGCCGACGGGAACCCTGAAGCTTTCTTT. Translating it yields CAIRADGNPEAFF.

V is TRBV5-1 and J is TRBJ2-7, with 7 positions matching TRBD1. V was clipped by 0 bases and J by 3 bases; unmatched bases: 3. Germline CDR1 and CDR2: SGHRS and YFSETQ. The CDR3 spans 14 residues. CDR3 nucleotide sequence: TGCGCCAGCAGCTTGGGGGGACAGAGCTACGAGCAGTACTTC. Translation: CASSLGGQSYEQYF.

This sequence joins TRBV18 and TRBJ2-3; D remains unclear. From germline, CDR1 is KGHSH and CDR2 LQKENI. CDR3 length: 15 residues. The V end was cut by 1 base, the J end by 3 bases, with 11 bases between. The CDR3 loop is CASSPLLGRTDTQYF. CDR3 DNA: TGTGCCAGCTCACCACTCCTCGGAAGGACAGATACGCAGTATTTT. The full variable domain, completed using reference TRBV18 and TRBJ2-3, is NAGVMQNPRHLVRRRGQEARLRCSPMKGHSHVYWYRQLPEEGLKFMVYLQKENIIDESGMPKERFSAEFPKEGPSILRIQQVVRGDSAAYFCASSPLLGRTDTQYFGPGTRLTVL.

The V gene is TRBV10-3, the J gene TRBJ2-1; possibly TRBD2 for D (5 bases). This CDR3 is built from 12 residues. V lost 6 bases and J lost 4, with 7 bases in between. Looked up from germline, CDR1 is ENHRY and CDR2 is SYGVKD. The CDR3 protein is CAIRDWYNEQFF. The CDR3 DNA is TGTGCCATCAGGGACTGGTACAATGAGCAGTTCTTC.

This chain uses TRBV7-3 with TRBJ2-5, with D maybe TRBD1 (6 bases). V dropped 6 bases and J dropped 2 bases, with 16 bases sitting between them. CDR1 is SGHTA, CDR2 FQGTGA, per germline. The CDR3 has 15 residues. CDR3 sequence (DNA): TGTGCCAGCAGGGACTGGGGTAGGGGGCAAGAGACCCAGTACTTC. Protein product: CASRDWGRGQETQYF. The whole variable domain, remainder taken from reference TRBV7-3 and TRBJ2-5, is GAGVSQTPSNKVTEKGKYVELRCDPISGHTALYWYRQSLGQGPEFLIYFQGTGAADDSGLPNDRFFAVRPEGSVSTLKIQRTERGDSAVYLCASRDWGRGQETQYFGPGTRLLVL.

The gene calls are TRBV7-2 and TRBJ2-5, with D perhaps matching TRBD1 (5 bases). This CDR3 region has 13 residues. Germline assignment: CDR1 SGHTA and CDR2 FQGNSA. Trimming removed 5 bases from V and 7 bases from J, with 14 bases in between. This CDR3 reads CASSQGAQGTQYF. CDR3 sequence (DNA): TGTGCCAGCAGCCAAGGAGCCCAGGGGACCCAGTACTTC.

The chain carries TRBV6-1 and TRBJ1-2; a possible D gene is TRBD1 (6 bases). V was clipped by 3 bases and J by 4 bases, with 18 bases between them. Germline V CDR1 and CDR2: MNHNS, SASEGT. CDR3 length: 16 residues. The CDR3 sequence: CASSDDGTLDSYGYTF. CDR3 nucleotides: TGTGCCAGCAGTGACGATGGGACACTCGACTCCTATGGCTACACCTTC.

DNA for the CDR3: TGCGCCAGCAGCTTGGCCGGGAGACTAGCGGGAGTCGATACGCAGTATTTT. Protein sequence: CASSLAGRLAGVDTQYF. The rearrangement links TRBV5-1 to TRBJ2-3; TRBD2 matches at 12 bases. The J segment lost 6 bases and the V segment lost 0 bases, leaving 8 bases of the junction unmatched. CDR3 length: 17 residues. Germline V gene sequence: CDR1 SGHRS, CDR2 YFSETQ.

This chain uses TRBV11-2 with TRBJ2-7; 9 bases agree with TRBD1. The ends lost 3 bases at V and 3 bases at J; junction bases unmatched: 15. This CDR3 contains 18 residues. The germline gives CDR1 SGHAT, CDR2 FQNNGV. CDR3 residues: CASSFNLTGDRVSYEQYV. CDR3 DNA sequence: TGTGCCAGCAGCTTCAACCTAACTGGGGACAGGGTGAGCTACGAGCAGTACGTC.

The gene calls are TRBV13 and TRBJ2-5, with D unresolved. Germline lookup yields CDR1 PRHDT and CDR2 FYEKMQ (reference sequence). The CDR3 covers 14 residues. V was shortened by 3 bases and J by 3 bases, with 11 bases between the two germline ends. CDR3 nucleotides: TGTGCCAGCAGCTTCAGTGAGCGCGAAGAGACCCAGTACTTC. Protein sequence: CASSFSEREETQYF.

The V call is TRBV28, the J call TRBJ1-5, with unresolved D. The germline V and J ends were trimmed by 4 bases and 6 bases, with 7 bases remaining between them. Looked up from germline, CDR1 is MDHEN and CDR2 is SYDVKM. The CDR3 contains 12 residues. As DNA, the CDR3 is TGTGCCAGCAGTTCCCGAAGTCAGCCCCAGCATTTT. It specifies CASSSRSQPQHF. Supplemented by reference TRBV28 and TRBJ1-5, the full variable domain reads DVKVTQSSRYLVKRTGEKVFLECVQDMDHENMFWYRQDPGLGLRLIYFSYDVKMKEKGDIPEGYSVSREKKERFSLILESASTNQTSMYLCASSSRSQPQHFGDGTRLSIL.

The gene calls are TRBV7-9 and TRBJ1-2; TRBD1 aligns across 8 bases. In germline, CDR1 is SEHNR, CDR2 FQNEAQ (reference sequence). Unmatched junction bases numbered 7, after V lost 5 bases and J lost 8 bases. CDR3 length: 13 residues. The CDR3 DNA reads TGTGCCAGCAGCGATGCAGGGGGCTGGGGCTACACCTTC. This gives the protein CASSDAGGWGYTF.

Remarks on this clone: Mismatch with germline at one junction end may stem from a read error. The V and J genes are TRBV7-8 and TRBJ2-7, with D perhaps matching TRBD2 (6 bases). CDR3 length equals 13 residues. The germline V gene encodes CDR1 SGHVS and CDR2 FQNEAQ. CDR3 in DNA: TGTGCCAGCAGCGCGGGGCAGGGTCGTTGGTTTGACTTC. Its translation is CASSAGQGRWFDF.